Following are 31 T cell receptor beta chains from one sample sequenced in a study of T-cell memory formation after mild COVID-19. TCRdb fed the 5' RACE reads into MiXCR, producing one record per CDR3 protein. Of about 540,000 distinct CDR3 sequences in the sample, approximately 20% were seen once. The sample was PBMCs or a T cell subset sorted from them (not recorded which). The receptors come from an adult woman who had mild COVID-19 (a few samples of this study predate the infection). Cell type and time point are not known.

This clonotype was seen a few times. V and J are TRBV20-1 and TRBJ2-1; TRBD2 matches 8 bases. The CDR3 spans 15 residues. J was trimmed by 0 bases and V by 1 base; bases with no gene match: 2. Per germline, CDR1 DFQATT and CDR2 SNEGSKA (reference sequence). The DNA of the CDR3 is TGCAGTGCTAGAGTAGCGGGATTCTCCTACAATGAGCAGTTCTTC. Residues: CSARVAGFSYNEQFF.

V usage is TRBV7-9 and J usage is TRBJ1-2; 8 bases map to TRBD1. V trimming: 3 bases; J trimming: 8 bases; junction bases outside the gene matches: 11. The CDR3 extends over 15 amino acids. CDR1 SEHNR and CDR2 FQNEAQ come from the germline V gene (reference sequence). In DNA, the CDR3 is TGTGCCAGCAGCTTTTCGACAGGGGAGTTTGGCGGCTACACCTTC. Protein: CASSFSTGEFGGYTF.

CDR3 nucleotides: TGTGCCACCAGTACCGAATGGGGCAATCAGCCCCAGCATTTT. It yields the protein CATSTEWGNQPQHF. The genes are TRBV15 and TRBJ1-5; D uncertain. V lost 6 bases to trimming and J lost 2 bases, with 11 bases between them. Germline V gene sequence: CDR1 LNHNV, CDR2 YYDKDF (reference sequence). The CDR3 is 14 residues long.

V gene TRBV29-1 combines with J gene TRBJ2-7, with TRBD1 matching 8 bases. With V trimmed by 4 bases and J by 7 bases, 9 bases remained unmatched. The germline V gene encodes CDR1 SQVTM and CDR2 ANQGSEA. There are 13 residues in the CDR3. CDR3 sequence: CSVGDRGRYEQYF. CDR3 bases: TGCAGCGTTGGAGACAGGGGCCGATATGAGCAGTACTTC.

This clonotype was seen a handful of times. The chain uses TRBV5-6 and TRBJ2-3; the match to TRBD2 covers 11 bases. J lost 1 base, V lost 2 bases, and 6 bases had no gene match. The CDR3 extends over 17 amino acids. Germline CDR1 reads SGHDT; CDR2 reads YYEEEE. In nucleotides, the CDR3 is TGTGCCAGCAGCTTCCTGACTAGCGGGATAGGCACAGATACGCAGTATTTT. Translation gives CASSFLTSGIGTDTQYF.

The rearrangement uses TRBV9 and TRBJ2-1; no firm D call. Germline CDR1 reads SGDLS; CDR2 reads YYNGEE. The CDR3 has 12 residues. V lost 3 bases to trimming and J lost 5 bases, with 6 bases between them. The CDR3 DNA follows: TGTGCCAGCAGCGAGAGAGACAATGAGCAGTTCTTC. Residues: CASSERDNEQFF.

The chain has TRBV5-1 and TRBJ2-5; weak D call: TRBD2 (6 bases). Trimming shortened V by 2 bases and J by 3 bases, and 14 bases separated the two germline ends. There are 15 residues in the CDR3. Germline V gene sequence: CDR1 SGHRS, CDR2 YFSETQ. DNA of the CDR3: TGCGCCAGCAGCTTACTTCCGGGAGTCAAAGAGACCCAGTACTTC. Encoded protein: CASSLLPGVKETQYF.

The chain joins TRBV20-1 to TRBJ1-2; no clear D. Per the germline V gene, CDR1 is DFQATT and CDR2 is SNEGSKA (reference sequence). This CDR3 has 12 amino acids. V lost 3 bases and J 6 bases, leaving 11 bases between the germline ends. CDR3 amino acids: CSASRGRDGYTF. For the CDR3, the DNA is TGCAGTGCTAGTCGAGGACGAGATGGCTACACCTTC.

The chain combines TRBV9 with TRBJ2-7, with D hard to call. V was trimmed by 1 base and J by 3 bases, leaving 8 bases between them. Germline V CDR1 and CDR2: SGDLS, YYNGEE. CDR3 size: 13 residues. The CDR3 bases are TGTGCCAGCAGCGTAAATGCTGTCTACGAGCAGTACTTC. This translates into CASSVNAVYEQYF.

The chain has TRBV4-3 and TRBJ2-2; D not resolved. V lost 0 bases and J lost 9, with 8 bases in between. This CDR3 is built from 13 residues. Germline CDR1 LGHNA, CDR2 YSLEER. CDR3 loop: CASSQEARRELFF. As DNA, the CDR3 is TGCGCCAGCAGCCAAGAGGCACGTCGGGAGCTGTTTTTT.

This clonotype showed up just a few times. This chain joins TRBV25-1 and TRBJ2-7, with D possibly matching TRBD2 (7 bases). The CDR3 extends over 13 amino acids. CDR1 and CDR2 (germline): MGHDK, SYGVNS. V was clipped by 4 bases and J by 6 bases, with 13 bases between them. The CDR3 region has the DNA TGTGCCAGCAGTGTAACGGGGGGCCTCGAGCAGTACTTC. Its protein is CASSVTGGLEQYF.

This clonotype was picked up a small number of times. This rearrangement joins TRBV12-3 or TRBV12-4 to TRBJ1-6, with D possibly TRBD1 on 5 matching bases. The CDR3 length is 14 residues. V shed 7 bases and J shed 10 bases, with 17 bases lying between them. The CDR3 DNA reads TGTGCCAGCACCTTAGCGGGGGGTATGTCACCCCTCCACTTT. This encodes CASTLAGGMSPLHF.

This clonotype showed up just a few times. The chain joins TRBV7-8 to TRBJ1-2; D unclear. Germline V gives CDR1 SGHVS, CDR2 FQNEAQ. V gave up 0 bases and J gave up 7 bases, with 9 bases separating them. CDR3 length equals 13 residues. The CDR3 DNA reads TGTGCCAGCAGCTTAGCTTACGGGGTTGGCTACACCTTC. Amino acid sequence: CASSLAYGVGYTF.

This clonotype has more than one count but fewer than ten. The DNA of the CDR3 is TGTGCCAGCAGCCCAGTAGACAAGACCGGGGGTAAGGATGACAATCAGCCCCAGCATTTT. Translation: CASSPVDKTGGKDDNQPQHF. This rearrangement joins TRBV7-9 to TRBJ1-5; a possible D gene is TRBD1 (5 bases). The germline gives CDR1 SEHNR, CDR2 FQNEAQ (reference sequence). The CDR3 runs to 20 residues. Trimming shortened V by 5 bases and J by 3 bases, and 29 bases separated the two germline ends.

Remarks on this clonotype: A much larger clone differs by one base, so this may be a read error. V usage is TRBV7-6 and J usage is TRBJ2-1; the D is unclear. This CDR3 comprises 13 residues. V was clipped by 2 bases and J by 5 bases, with 7 bases between them. Germline CDR1 and CDR2: SGHVS and FNYEAQ. The CDR3 DNA sequence: TGTGCCAGCAGCTTATCCGAAAACAATGAGCAGTTCTTC. Protein sequence: CASSLSENNEQFF. The variable domain in full, with the rest retrieved from reference TRBV7-6 and TRBJ2-1, is GAGVSQSPRYKVTKRGQDVALRCDPISGHVSLYWYRQALGQGPEFLTYFNYEAQQDKSGLPNDRFSAERPEGSISTLTIQRTEQRDSAMYRCASSLSENNEQFFGPGTRLTVL.

The genes are TRBV12-3 or TRBV12-4 and TRBJ1-5; D gene unclear. V lost 2 bases to trimming and J lost 10 bases, with 9 bases between them. The CDR3 extends over 12 amino acids. CDR3 in DNA: TGTGCCAGCAGTTTAATAGGGAGTCCCCAGCATTTT. Protein: CASSLIGSPQHF.

The chain carries TRBV7-9 and TRBJ2-5, with 9 nucleotides matching TRBD2. The length of the CDR3 is 15 residues. With 4 bases clipped from V and 5 bases from J, the junction kept 8 bases outside the gene matches. Germline V gene lookup returns CDR1 SEHNR and CDR2 FQNEAQ (reference sequence). The chain's CDR3 is CASSYSGSVRETQYF. The CDR3 coding sequence is TGTGCCAGCAGCTATAGCGGGAGTGTTAGGGAGACCCAGTACTTC.

In this sample, this clonotype is medium-sized. The genes are TRBV7-2 and TRBJ2-1; no reliable D call. The V end lost 1 base, the J end lost 5 bases, and 12 bases lay between the germline ends. This CDR3 is built from 15 residues. CDR1 and CDR2 from the germline V gene are SGHTA and FQGNSA. The CDR3: CASSLVGGNDNEQFF. DNA of the CDR3: TGTGCCAGCAGCTTAGTTGGCGGAAACGACAATGAGCAGTTCTTC.

This clonotype showed up just a few times. The V call is TRBV4-1, the J call TRBJ2-7; D is perhaps TRBD1 or TRBD2 (5 bases each). CDR1 is MGHRA and CDR2 is YSYEKL in the germline V gene. The CDR3 totals 15 residues. Trimming took 1 base from V and 4 from J, leaving 14 bases between them. In nucleotides, the CDR3 is TGCGCCAGCAGCCAAGTCCACGGGACGTTATACGAGCAGTACTTC. Its protein product is CASSQVHGTLYEQYF.

The gene calls are TRBV12-3 or TRBV12-4 and TRBJ1-4, with 8 positions matching TRBD1. The CDR3 has 13 amino acids. Trimming took 8 bases from V and 4 from J; bases not matched to a gene: 3. The CDR3 is CASATGVNEKLFF. DNA of the CDR3: TGTGCCAGCGCGACAGGGGTTAATGAAAAACTGTTTTTT.

The chain recombines TRBV29-1 with TRBJ1-1; 8 bases fit TRBD1. CDR3 length: 13 residues. Trimming at V came to 7 bases and at J to 12 bases, leaving 16 bases not matched to a gene. Looked up from germline, CDR1 is SQVTM and CDR2 is ANQGSEA. The CDR3, as DNA: TGCAGCGGGGAGGACAGGGTCAAACTGGAGACTTTCTTT. It is translated as CSGEDRVKLETFF.

This chain links TRBV15 with TRBJ2-3, with D unresolved. CDR3 length equals 15 residues. V was pared by 9 bases and J by 0 bases, with 16 bases between. Germline lookup yields CDR1 LNHNV and CDR2 YYDKDF (reference sequence). DNA of the CDR3: TGTGCCACGGCAGTTTCACCAGCGAGCACAGATACGCAGTATTTT. Translating it yields CATAVSPASTDTQYF.

The chain joins TRBV9 to TRBJ2-2, with no clear D. The V gene's germline CDR1 is SGDLS and CDR2 YYNGEE. The CDR3 extends over 13 amino acids. Trimming shortened V by 2 bases and J by 4 bases, and 6 bases separated the two germline ends. CDR3 protein: CASSVGSTGELFF. For the CDR3, the DNA is TGTGCCAGCAGCGTTGGATCCACCGGGGAGCTGTTTTTT.

This clonotype was recorded a few times. The chain combines TRBV30 with TRBJ2-7, with D possibly called TRBD1 or TRBD2 (5 bases each). The length of the CDR3 is 13 residues. CDR1 and CDR2 from the germline V gene are GTSNPN and SVGIG (reference sequence). Trimming took off 3 bases at V and 3 bases at J, with 12 bases between the two ends. CDR3 sequence: CAWRSGANYEQYF. Here the CDR3 DNA reads TGTGCCTGGAGGTCCGGGGCCAACTACGAGCAGTACTTC.

A few counts support this clonotype. The chain recombines TRBV24-1 with TRBJ2-1, with D unresolved. Germline loops: CDR1 KGHDR, CDR2 SFDVKD. V shed 3 bases and J shed 2 bases, with 4 bases lying between them. The CDR3 sequence is 13 residues long. CDR3 DNA: TGTGCCACCAGTGATCAGCCCTACAATGAGCAGTTCTTC. Translating gives CATSDQPYNEQFF.

The genes are TRBV4-3 and TRBJ1-1, with 11 positions matching TRBD1. The germline gives CDR1 LGHNA, CDR2 YSLEER. The V gene end was trimmed by 1 base and the J gene end by 5 bases; junction bases not matched to a gene: 3. This CDR3 comprises 15 residues. The CDR3 here is CASSQGTGGWTEAFF. The CDR3 nucleotides read TGCGCCAGCAGCCAAGGGACAGGGGGCTGGACTGAAGCTTTCTTT.

This sequence joins TRBV30 and TRBJ1-1, with TRBD1 matching 9 bases. Germline V lookup: CDR1 GTSNPN, CDR2 SVGIG (reference sequence). With V trimmed by 0 bases and J by 11 bases, 7 bases remained unmatched. The CDR3 length is 13 residues. The CDR3 sequence is CAWSVGGDRGAFF. DNA for the CDR3: TGTGCCTGGAGTGTAGGCGGTGACAGGGGGGCTTTCTTT.

This clonotype was picked up a small number of times. The chain joins TRBV29-1 to TRBJ2-5; 8 bases align to TRBD1. The ends lost 5 bases at V and 4 bases at J; junction bases unmatched: 6. In germline, CDR1 is SQVTM, CDR2 ANQGSEA. The CDR3 loop spans 13 amino acids. The CDR3 loop is CSVQGAKGETQYF. CDR3 in DNA: TGCAGCGTTCAGGGGGCGAAAGGAGAGACCCAGTACTTC.

The chain carries TRBV3-1 and TRBJ1-6; D gene unclear. V shed 3 bases and J shed 9 bases, with 15 bases lying between them. Germline V gene sequence: CDR1 LGHDT, CDR2 YNNKEL (reference sequence). The CDR3 has 15 amino acids. The CDR3 region is CASSHRNGGFSPLHF. The CDR3 region has the DNA TGTGCCAGCAGCCATCGGAACGGAGGATTTTCACCCCTCCACTTT.

The chain is built from TRBV7-9 and TRBJ2-1; no firm D call. Germline V gene sequence: CDR1 SEHNR, CDR2 FQNEAQ (reference sequence). This CDR3 spans 10 amino acids. With 2 bases removed from V and 8 bases from J, the gap between germline ends came to 1 base. CDR3 coding DNA: TGTGCCAGCAGCTTACATGAGCAGTTCTTC. It is translated as CASSLHEQFF.

The chain carries TRBV24-1 and TRBJ2-5, with TRBD2 identical over 12 bases. Germline lookup yields CDR1 KGHDR and CDR2 SFDVKD. This CDR3 spans 15 amino acids. With V trimmed by 4 bases and J by 5 bases, 4 bases remained unmatched. DNA of the CDR3: TGTGCCACCAGTGACTCGACTAGCGGGAGTGAGACCCAGTACTTC. Translated, it gives CATSDSTSGSETQYF.